The rows below give T cell receptor beta chains drawn from one sample of a study of identical twins. TCRdb re-derived calls from the 5' RACE reads in MiXCR, one entry per CDR3 protein. The data contain hundreds of thousands of distinct CDR3 sequences, around 8.3% of them singletons. These data were likewise used in another study, on yellow fever vaccine responses in identical twins.

Sequenced: PBMCs. These receptors originate from a woman aged 18-29 years in good health. CDR3s include the opening cysteine and the closing phenylalanine or tryptophan. Each record gives: clone size, J gene, V gene, D gene, CDR3 protein, CDR3 DNA. D genes are given only for firm matches. A clone size is listed for some rows: how often the clone was seen (once, few, many), or a class if it is expanded.

few,TRBJ1-1,TRBV19,TRBD1,CASSRGRGTEAFF,TGTGCCAGTAGTAGGGGCAGGGGGACTGAAGCTTTCTTT
-,TRBJ1-5,TRBV5-1,TRBD1,CASSTTGDFNQPQHF,TGCGCCAGCAGCACGACAGGGGATTTCAATCAGCCCCAGCATTTT
few,TRBJ2-3,TRBV6-5,TRBD1,CASSYSGTGGADTQYF,TGTGCCAGCAGTTACTCCGGGACAGGGGGTGCAGATACGCAGTATTTT
-,TRBJ2-6,TRBV11-1,-,CASSTRDHSLSGANVLTF,TGTGCCAGCAGCACACGGGACCACTCCCTCTCTGGGGCCAACGTCCTGACTTTC
few,TRBJ2-1,TRBV6-2/TRBV6-3,TRBD2,CASSYWGLADEQFF,TGTGCCAGCAGTTACTGGGGACTAGCCGATGAGCAGTTCTTC
few,TRBJ2-3,TRBV10-3,TRBD1,CATGQGSDTQYF,TGTGCCACGGGACAGGGCTCGGATACGCAGTATTTT
-,TRBJ2-3,TRBV24-1,TRBD1,CATSRGQGAGTDTQYF,TGTGCCACCAGTCGGGGCCAGGGGGCAGGGACAGATACGCAGTATTTT
many,TRBJ1-5,TRBV27,-,CASSLEGFGQPQHF,TGTGCCAGCAGTTTAGAGGGTTTCGGTCAGCCCCAGCATTTT
many,TRBJ2-5,TRBV12-3/TRBV12-4,TRBD1,CASTRGPQETQYF,TGTGCCAGCACCAGGGGGCCTCAAGAGACCCAGTACTTC
-,TRBJ2-7,TRBV9,TRBD2,CASSQGLAGAEQYF,TGTGCCAGCAGCCAAGGACTAGCGGGTGCCGAGCAGTACTTC
-,TRBJ2-2,TRBV6-1,-,CASRKPGATNTGELFF,TGTGCCAGCAGAAAACCAGGGGCTACAAACACCGGGGAGCTGTTTTTT
-,TRBJ2-5,TRBV11-2,-,CASSLPPRGGGETQYF,TGTGCCAGCAGCTTACCCCCCAGGGGGGGAGGAGAGACCCAGTACTTC
-,TRBJ2-1,TRBV20-1,-,CSARDFNSATGDEQFF,TGCAGTGCTAGAGATTTTAATAGCGCCACAGGCGATGAGCAGTTCTTC
-,TRBJ2-1,TRBV19,-,CASSIDPSNTYNEQFF,TGTGCCAGTAGTATAGATCCAAGTAACACCTACAATGAGCAGTTCTTC
many,TRBJ1-1,TRBV6-6,-,CASSYADTEAFF,TGTGCCAGCAGTTATGCAGACACTGAAGCTTTCTTT
few,TRBJ2-7,TRBV7-8,TRBD2,CASSLVGSGSSYEQYF,TGTGCCAGCAGCTTAGTTGGTAGCGGGAGCTCCTACGAGCAGTACTTC
many,TRBJ2-3,TRBV7-2,TRBD2,CASSSSGGDTQYF,TGTGCCAGCAGCTCTAGCGGGGGGGATACGCAGTATTTT
few,TRBJ2-1,TRBV12-3/TRBV12-4,TRBD2,CASSLGRREGSYNEQFF,TGTGCCAGCAGTTTGGGTCGGCGGGAGGGGTCCTACAATGAGCAGTTCTTC
-,TRBJ1-2,TRBV2,-,CATRARGYTF,TGTGCCACGCGGGCTAGGGGCTACACCTTC
-,TRBJ1-1,TRBV5-1,-,CASSLRVKGDTPNTEAFF,TGCGCCAGCAGCTTGCGTGTCAAGGGCGATACGCCGAACACTGAAGCTTTCTTT
many,TRBJ2-5,TRBV29-1,-,CSVDPETQYF,TGCAGCGTCGACCCAGAGACCCAGTACTTC
-,TRBJ2-1,TRBV7-9,-,CASSPNGNNEQFF,TGTGCCAGCAGCCCCAACGGGAACAATGAGCAGTTCTTC
few,TRBJ2-7,TRBV20-1,-,CSARDGSGHPYEQYF,TGCAGTGCTAGAGACGGATCCGGGCATCCCTACGAGCAGTACTTC
few,TRBJ2-2,TRBV20-1,TRBD2,CSASLAGGNTGELFF,TGCAGTGCTAGCCTAGCGGGGGGGAACACCGGGGAGCTGTTTTTT
many,TRBJ2-5,TRBV6-6,-,CASSYLSTETQYF,TGTGCCAGCAGTTACCTCTCCACTGAGACCCAGTACTTC
many,TRBJ2-7,TRBV5-6,TRBD2,CASSLGAGVKEQYF,TGTGCCAGCAGCTTGGGAGCGGGAGTGAAGGAGCAGTACTTC
few,TRBJ2-1,TRBV11-2,-,CASRDHGSSYNEQFF,TGTGCCAGCAGAGATCACGGTAGCTCCTACAATGAGCAGTTCTTC
-,TRBJ2-5,TRBV5-6,TRBD2,CASSSHRTSGNQETQYF,TGTGCCAGCAGCTCCCACCGGACTAGCGGGAACCAAGAGACCCAGTACTTC
many,TRBJ2-1,TRBV7-8,TRBD2,CASSLASDERGVPIHEQFF,TGTGCCAGCAGCTTAGCTTCCGACGAGCGGGGGGTGCCCATCCATGAGCAGTTCTTC
many,TRBJ2-6,TRBV2,-,CASSDRTISGANVLTF,TGTGCCAGCAGTGACAGAACCATCTCTGGGGCCAACGTCCTGACTTTC
-,TRBJ2-7,TRBV5-1,TRBD2,CASSPYRLAGEESFEQYF,TGCGCCAGCAGCCCCTACCGACTAGCGGGAGAAGAAAGTTTCGAGCAGTACTTC
few,TRBJ2-5,TRBV14,TRBD2,CASSLTSGWGETQYF,TGTGCCAGCAGCCTTACTAGCGGATGGGGGGAGACCCAGTACTTC
-,TRBJ1-5,TRBV12-3/TRBV12-4,-,CASSYSPGGNQPQHF,TGTGCCAGCAGTTATTCCCCGGGGGGCAATCAGCCCCAGCATTTT
-,TRBJ2-3,TRBV7-2,-,CASSLWVLVTTQYF,TGTGCCAGCAGCTTATGGGTCCTAGTGACGACGCAGTATTTT
-,TRBJ1-1,TRBV29-1,TRBD1,CSVVLIDREDKAFF,TGCAGCGTTGTATTAATTGACAGGGAGGATAAAGCTTTCTTT
-,TRBJ2-1,TRBV9,-,CASSVAAKGEQFF,TGTGCCAGCAGCGTAGCCGCGAAGGGTGAGCAGTTCTTC
-,TRBJ2-7,TRBV9,-,CASSVDGGSYEQYF,TGTGCCAGCAGCGTAGATGGAGGTTCCTACGAGCAGTACTTC
-,TRBJ1-6,TRBV20-1,-,CSAPPGGNSPLHF,TGCAGTGCTCCCCCGGGTGGGAATTCACCCCTCCACTTT
-,TRBJ2-5,TRBV29-1,TRBD1,CSVEDDTDRAQETQYF,TGCAGCGTTGAAGACGATACCGACAGGGCCCAAGAGACCCAGTACTTC
few,TRBJ1-5,TRBV5-6,-,CASSLARDEPQHF,TGTGCCAGCAGCTTGGCAAGAGATGAGCCCCAGCATTTT
few,TRBJ2-3,TRBV7-8,-,CASSAGRGQGTDTQYF,TGTGCCAGCAGTGCCGGGAGGGGGCAAGGCACAGATACGCAGTATTTT
-,TRBJ2-7,TRBV4-3,-,CASSQAMGPDEQYF,TGCGCCAGCAGCCAAGCTATGGGGCCGGACGAGCAGTACTTC
-,TRBJ2-5,TRBV15,-,CATNDVGGTQYF,TGTGCCACTAACGACGTCGGCGGGACCCAGTACTTC
few,TRBJ2-2,TRBV6-1,TRBD2,CASSDEPGAGATGELFF,TGTGCCAGCAGCGACGAGCCGGGTGCGGGAGCCACCGGGGAGCTGTTTTTT
few,TRBJ2-1,TRBV5-1,-,CASSLLLGSYNEQFF,TGCGCCAGCAGCTTGTTATTAGGGTCCTACAATGAGCAGTTCTTC
-,TRBJ1-6,TRBV6-5,-,CASSYSPAEPLLHF,TGTGCCAGCAGTTACTCGCCAGCAGAGCCCCTCCTCCACTTT